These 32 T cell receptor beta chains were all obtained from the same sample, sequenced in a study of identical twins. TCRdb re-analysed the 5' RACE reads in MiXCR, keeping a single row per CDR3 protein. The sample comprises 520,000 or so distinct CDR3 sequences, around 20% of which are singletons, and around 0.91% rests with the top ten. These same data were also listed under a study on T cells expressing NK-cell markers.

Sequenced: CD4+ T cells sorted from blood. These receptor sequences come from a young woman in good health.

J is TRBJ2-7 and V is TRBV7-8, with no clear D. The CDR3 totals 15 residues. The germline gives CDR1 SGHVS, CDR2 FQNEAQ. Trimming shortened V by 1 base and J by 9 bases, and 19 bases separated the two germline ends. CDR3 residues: CASSLVERIGHRQYF. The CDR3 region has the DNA TGTGCCAGCAGCTTAGTGGAGAGGATTGGCCACAGGCAGTACTTC.

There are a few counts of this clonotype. CDR3 loop: CASSYPRTTGNTIYF. The DNA for the CDR3 is TGTGCCAGCAGCTACCCAAGGACTACTGGAAACACCATATATTTT. This chain joins TRBV7-9 and TRBJ1-3; the D is unclear. The V and J ends lost 4 bases and 2 bases respectively, with 12 bases between them. The length of the CDR3 is 15 residues. Per germline, CDR1 SEHNR and CDR2 FQNEAQ (reference sequence).

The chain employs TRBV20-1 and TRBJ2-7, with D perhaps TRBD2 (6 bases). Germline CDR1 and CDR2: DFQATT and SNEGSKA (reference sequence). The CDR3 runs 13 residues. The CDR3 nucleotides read TGCAGCGGGGCTGCGGGGCCGTCCTACGAGCAGTACTTC. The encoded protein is CSGAAGPSYEQYF.

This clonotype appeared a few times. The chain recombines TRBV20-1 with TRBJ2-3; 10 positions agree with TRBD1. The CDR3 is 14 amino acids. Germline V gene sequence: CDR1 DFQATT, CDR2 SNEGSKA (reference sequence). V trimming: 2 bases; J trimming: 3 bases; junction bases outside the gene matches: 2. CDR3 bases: TGCAGTGCTAGACCGGGACAGGGGACAGATACGCAGTATTTT. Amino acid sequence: CSARPGQGTDTQYF.

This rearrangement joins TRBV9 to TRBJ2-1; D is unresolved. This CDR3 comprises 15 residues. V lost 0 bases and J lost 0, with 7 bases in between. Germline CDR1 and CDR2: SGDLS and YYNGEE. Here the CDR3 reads CASSVGWSSYNEQFF. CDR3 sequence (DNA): TGTGCCAGCAGCGTAGGGTGGAGCTCCTACAATGAGCAGTTCTTC.

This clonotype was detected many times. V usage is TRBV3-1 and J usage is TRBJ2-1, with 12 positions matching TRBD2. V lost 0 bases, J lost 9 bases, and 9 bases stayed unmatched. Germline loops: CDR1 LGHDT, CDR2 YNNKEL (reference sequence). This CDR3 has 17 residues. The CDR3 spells CASSQDRTSGARTEQFF. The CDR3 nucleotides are TGTGCCAGCAGCCAAGATCGGACTAGCGGGGCCCGTACTGAGCAGTTCTTC.

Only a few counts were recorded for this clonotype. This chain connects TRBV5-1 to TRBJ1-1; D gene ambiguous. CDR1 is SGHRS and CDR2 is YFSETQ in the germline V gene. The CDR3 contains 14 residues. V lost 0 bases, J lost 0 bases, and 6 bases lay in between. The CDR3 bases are TGCGCCAGCAGCTTGGCAGCAATGAACACTGAAGCTTTCTTT. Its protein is CASSLAAMNTEAFF.

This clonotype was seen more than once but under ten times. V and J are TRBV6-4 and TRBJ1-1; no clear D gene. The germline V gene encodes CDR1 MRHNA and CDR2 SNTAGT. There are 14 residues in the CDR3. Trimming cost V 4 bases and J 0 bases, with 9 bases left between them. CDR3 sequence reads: CASSVDEMNTEAFF. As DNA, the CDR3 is TGTGCCAGCAGTGTAGACGAAATGAACACTGAAGCTTTCTTT.

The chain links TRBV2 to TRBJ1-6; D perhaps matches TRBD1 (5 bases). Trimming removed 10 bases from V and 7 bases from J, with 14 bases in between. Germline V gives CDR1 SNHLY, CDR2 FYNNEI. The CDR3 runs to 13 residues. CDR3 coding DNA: TGTGCCAACGTCGGGACGGCGAATTCACCCCTCCACTTT. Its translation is CANVGTANSPLHF.

This CDR3 reads CASSRDSSSYNEQFF. The CDR3 DNA reads as TGTGCCAGCAGCCGGGACTCGAGCTCCTACAATGAGCAGTTCTTC. The chain recombines TRBV6-2 or TRBV6-3 with TRBJ2-1; D may be TRBD2 (6 bases). Trimming stripped 6 bases from V and 0 bases from J, with 12 bases between. Per germline, CDR1 MNHEY and CDR2 SVGEGT. This CDR3 comprises 15 residues.

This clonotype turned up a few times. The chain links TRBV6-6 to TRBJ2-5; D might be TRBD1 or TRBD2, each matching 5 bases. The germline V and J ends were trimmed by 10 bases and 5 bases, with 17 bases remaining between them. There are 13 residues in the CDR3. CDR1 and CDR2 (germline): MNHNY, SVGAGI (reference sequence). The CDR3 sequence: CATLRGVGETQYF. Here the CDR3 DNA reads TGTGCCACCCTAAGAGGGGTCGGGGAGACCCAGTACTTC.

CDR3 protein: CAWWVEPRRKQYF. The CDR3 DNA reads as TGTGCCTGGTGGGTGGAACCGAGGAGAAAGCAGTACTTC. V and J are TRBV30 and TRBJ2-7, with D uncertain. Trimming left V 5 bases short and J 8 bases short, with 19 bases between. This CDR3 comprises 13 residues. The germline CDR1 and CDR2 sequences are GTSNPN and SVGIG (reference sequence).

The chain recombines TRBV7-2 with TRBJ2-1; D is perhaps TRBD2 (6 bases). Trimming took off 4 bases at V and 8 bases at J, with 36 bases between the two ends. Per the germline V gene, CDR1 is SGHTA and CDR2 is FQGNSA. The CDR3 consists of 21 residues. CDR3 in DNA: TGTGCCAGCAGCTGGCCTAGATGGAGGTCCGTCTCTCAGCGGGCTAGGGATGAGCAGTTCTTC. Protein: CASSWPRWRSVSQRARDEQFF.

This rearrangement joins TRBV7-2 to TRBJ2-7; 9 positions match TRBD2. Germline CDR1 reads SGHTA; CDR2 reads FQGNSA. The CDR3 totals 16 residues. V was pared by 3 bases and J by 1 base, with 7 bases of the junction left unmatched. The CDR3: CASSFEGTSLSYEQYF. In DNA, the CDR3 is TGTGCCAGCAGCTTCGAGGGGACTAGCCTTTCCTACGAGCAGTACTTC.

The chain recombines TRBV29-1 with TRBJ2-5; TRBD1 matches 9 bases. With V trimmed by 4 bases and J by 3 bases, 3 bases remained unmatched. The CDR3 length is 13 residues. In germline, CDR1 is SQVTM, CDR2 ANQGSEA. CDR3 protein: CSVGGTGKETQYF. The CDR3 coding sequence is TGCAGCGTTGGAGGGACAGGGAAAGAGACCCAGTACTTC. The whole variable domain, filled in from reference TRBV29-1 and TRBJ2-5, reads SAVISQKPSRDICQRGTSLTIQCQVDSQVTMMFWYRQQPGQSLTLIATANQGSEATYESGFVIDKFPISRPNLTFSTLTVSNMSPEDSSIYLCSVGGTGKETQYFGPGTRLLVL.

CDR3 coding DNA: TGTGCCAGCAGCTTAACTAGCGGGAGACGCAGGGAGACCCAGTACTTC. Translation: CASSLTSGRRRETQYF. The chain uses TRBV7-2 and TRBJ2-5; TRBD2 matches at 11 bases. V gave up 2 bases and J gave up 5 bases; unmatched junction bases: 7. From germline, CDR1 is SGHTA and CDR2 FQGNSA. The CDR3 length is 16 residues.

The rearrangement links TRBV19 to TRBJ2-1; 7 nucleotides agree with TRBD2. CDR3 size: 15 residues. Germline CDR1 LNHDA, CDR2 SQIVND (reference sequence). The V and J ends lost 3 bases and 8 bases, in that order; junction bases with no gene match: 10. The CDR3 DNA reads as TGTGCCAGTAGTATGGTCCAGCGGGGCGGCTATGAGCAGTTCTTC. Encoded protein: CASSMVQRGGYEQFF.

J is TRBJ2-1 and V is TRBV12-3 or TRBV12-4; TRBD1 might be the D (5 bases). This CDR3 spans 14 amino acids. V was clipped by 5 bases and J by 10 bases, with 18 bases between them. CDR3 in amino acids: CASSAHRYSREQFF. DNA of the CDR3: TGTGCCAGCAGTGCGCACAGGTATTCTAGGGAGCAGTTCTTC.

The CDR3 DNA is TGTGCCAGCAGCATCGACAGGGGTAGGGAGCAGTTCTTC. The encoded protein is CASSIDRGREQFF. This sequence joins TRBV7-2 and TRBJ2-1, with TRBD1 matching 8 bases. Germline V lookup: CDR1 SGHTA, CDR2 FQGNSA. Trimming took 5 bases from V and 10 from J; bases not matched to a gene: 7. This CDR3 has 13 amino acids.

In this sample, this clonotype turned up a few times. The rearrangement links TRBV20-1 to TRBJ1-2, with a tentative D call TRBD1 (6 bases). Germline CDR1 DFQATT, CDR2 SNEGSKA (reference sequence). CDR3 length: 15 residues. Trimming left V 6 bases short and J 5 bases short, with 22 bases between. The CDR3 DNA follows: TGCAGTGCGTACCGTGGGGGGGCCTTTGAGTATGGCTACACCTTC. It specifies CSAYRGGAFEYGYTF.

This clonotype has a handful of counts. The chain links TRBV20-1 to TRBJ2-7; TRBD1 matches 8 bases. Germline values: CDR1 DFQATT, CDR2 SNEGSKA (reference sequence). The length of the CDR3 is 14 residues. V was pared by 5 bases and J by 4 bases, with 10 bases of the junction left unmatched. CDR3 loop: CSASIGQGVYEQYF. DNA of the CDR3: TGCAGTGCTTCGATTGGACAGGGAGTTTACGAGCAGTACTTC.

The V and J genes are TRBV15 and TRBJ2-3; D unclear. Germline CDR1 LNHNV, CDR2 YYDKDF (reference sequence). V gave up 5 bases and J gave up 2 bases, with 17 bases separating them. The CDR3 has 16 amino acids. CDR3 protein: CATSLPASPFTDTQYF. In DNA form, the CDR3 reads TGTGCCACCAGCCTCCCCGCCAGTCCGTTCACAGATACGCAGTATTTT.

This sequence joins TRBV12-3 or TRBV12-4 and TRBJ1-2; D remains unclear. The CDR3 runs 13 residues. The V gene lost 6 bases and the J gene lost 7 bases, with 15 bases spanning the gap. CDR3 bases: TGTGCCAGCAGCTGGACGGGATCGGGTGGCTACACCTTC. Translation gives CASSWTGSGGYTF.

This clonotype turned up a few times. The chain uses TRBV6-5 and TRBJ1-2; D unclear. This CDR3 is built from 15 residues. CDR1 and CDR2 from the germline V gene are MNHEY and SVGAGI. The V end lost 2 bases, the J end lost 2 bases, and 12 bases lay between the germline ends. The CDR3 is CASSYRSLTNYGYTF. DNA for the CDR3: TGTGCCAGCAGTTACCGCAGTCTCACCAACTATGGCTACACCTTC.

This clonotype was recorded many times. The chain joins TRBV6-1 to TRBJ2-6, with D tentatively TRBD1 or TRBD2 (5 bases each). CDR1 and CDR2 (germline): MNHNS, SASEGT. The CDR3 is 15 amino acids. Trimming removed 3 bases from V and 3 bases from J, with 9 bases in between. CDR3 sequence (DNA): TGTGCCAGCAGTGACCGGGGCGGTGGGGCCAACGTCCTGACTTTC. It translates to CASSDRGGGANVLTF.

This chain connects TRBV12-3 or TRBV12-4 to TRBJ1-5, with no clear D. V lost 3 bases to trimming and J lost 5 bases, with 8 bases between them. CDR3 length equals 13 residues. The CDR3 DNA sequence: TGTGCCAGCAGTTTGTCAGACTATCAGCCCCAGCATTTT. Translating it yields CASSLSDYQPQHF.

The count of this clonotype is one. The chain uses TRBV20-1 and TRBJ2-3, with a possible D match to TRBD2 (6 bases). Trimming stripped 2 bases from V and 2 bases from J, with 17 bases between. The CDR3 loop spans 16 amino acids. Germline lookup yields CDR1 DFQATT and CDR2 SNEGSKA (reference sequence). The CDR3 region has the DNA TGCAGTGCTAGAAACGGGCAGCGGGCCCACACAGATACGCAGTATTTT. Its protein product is CSARNGQRAHTDTQYF.

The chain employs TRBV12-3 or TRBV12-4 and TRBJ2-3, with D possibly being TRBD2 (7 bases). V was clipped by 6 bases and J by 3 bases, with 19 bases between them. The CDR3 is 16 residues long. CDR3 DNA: TGTGCCAGCAGCCTCATCCGGGGGCGGGGGACAGATACGCAGTATTTT. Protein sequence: CASSLIRGRGTDTQYF.

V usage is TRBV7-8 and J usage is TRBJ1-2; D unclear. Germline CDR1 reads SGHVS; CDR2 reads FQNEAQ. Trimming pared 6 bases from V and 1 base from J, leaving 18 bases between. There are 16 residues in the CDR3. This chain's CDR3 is CASSQQPGRNNYGYTF. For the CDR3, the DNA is TGTGCCAGCAGTCAACAGCCCGGGAGAAATAACTATGGCTACACCTTC.

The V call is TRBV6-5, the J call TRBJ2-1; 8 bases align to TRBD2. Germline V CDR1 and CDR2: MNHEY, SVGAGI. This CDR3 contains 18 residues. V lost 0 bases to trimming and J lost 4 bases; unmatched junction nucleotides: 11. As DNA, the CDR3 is TGTGCCAGCAGTTACTCGTTACGCAGCGGGAGTCGGTACAATGAGCAGTTCTTC. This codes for CASSYSLRSGSRYNEQFF.

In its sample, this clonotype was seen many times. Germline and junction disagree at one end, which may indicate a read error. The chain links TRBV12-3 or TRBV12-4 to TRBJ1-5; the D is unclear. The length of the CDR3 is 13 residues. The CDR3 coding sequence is TGTGCCAGCAGCTTAGGAACGAATCAGCCCCAGCATTTT. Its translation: CASSLGTNQPQHF.

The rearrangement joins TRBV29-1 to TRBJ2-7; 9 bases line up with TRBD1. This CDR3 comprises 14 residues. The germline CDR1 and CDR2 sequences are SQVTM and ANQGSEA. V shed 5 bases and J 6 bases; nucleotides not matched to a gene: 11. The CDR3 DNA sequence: TGCAGCGTTAAAACCGGGACAGGGATAAGCGAGCAGTACTTC. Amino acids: CSVKTGTGISEQYF.